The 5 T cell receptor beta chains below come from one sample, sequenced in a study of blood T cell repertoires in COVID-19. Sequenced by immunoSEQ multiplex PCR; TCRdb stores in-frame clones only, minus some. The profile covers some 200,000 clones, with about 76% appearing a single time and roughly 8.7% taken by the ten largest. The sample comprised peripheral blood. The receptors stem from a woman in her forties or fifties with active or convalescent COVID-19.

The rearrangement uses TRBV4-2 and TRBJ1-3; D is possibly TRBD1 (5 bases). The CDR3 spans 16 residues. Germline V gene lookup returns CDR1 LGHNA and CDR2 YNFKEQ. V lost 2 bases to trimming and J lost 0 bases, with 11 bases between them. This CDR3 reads CASSQNTGRSGNTIYF. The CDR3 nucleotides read TGTGCCAGCAGCCAAAATACAGGTCGCTCTGGAAACACCATATATTTT.

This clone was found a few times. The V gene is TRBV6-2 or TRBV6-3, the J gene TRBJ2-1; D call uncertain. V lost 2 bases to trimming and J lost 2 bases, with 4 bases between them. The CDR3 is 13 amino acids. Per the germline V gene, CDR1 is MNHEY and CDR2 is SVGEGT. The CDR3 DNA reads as TGTGCCAGCAGTTACAATACCTACAATGAGCAGTTCTTC. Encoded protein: CASSYNTYNEQFF.

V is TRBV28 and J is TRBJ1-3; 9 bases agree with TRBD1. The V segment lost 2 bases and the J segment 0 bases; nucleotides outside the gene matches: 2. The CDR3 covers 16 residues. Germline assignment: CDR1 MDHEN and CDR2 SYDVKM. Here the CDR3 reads CASSLPGQGSGNTIYF. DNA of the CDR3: TGTGCCAGCAGTTTACCGGGACAGGGCTCTGGAAACACCATATATTTT.

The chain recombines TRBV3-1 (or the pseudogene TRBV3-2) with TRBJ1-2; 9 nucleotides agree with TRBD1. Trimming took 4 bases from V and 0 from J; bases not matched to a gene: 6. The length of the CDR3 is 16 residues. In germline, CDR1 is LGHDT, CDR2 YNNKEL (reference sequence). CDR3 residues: CASSPGQGIANYGYTF. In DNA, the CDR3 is TGTGCCAGCAGCCCGGGACAGGGAATAGCTAACTATGGCTACACCTTC.

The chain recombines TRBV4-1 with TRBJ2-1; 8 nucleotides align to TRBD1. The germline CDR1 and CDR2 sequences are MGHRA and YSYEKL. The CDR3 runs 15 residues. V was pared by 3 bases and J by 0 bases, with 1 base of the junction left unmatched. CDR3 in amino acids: CASSHTGGSYNEQFF. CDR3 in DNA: TGCGCCAGCAGCCACACAGGGGGCTCCTACAATGAGCAGTTCTTC.